This T cell receptor beta chain was found in a study of T cell responses to AZD1222 COVID-19 vaccine. The wider study: Samples with a second dose at about 4 or about 12 weeks were pooled together.

In the case of this clone: Its antigen is still unknown.

General study findings and limits: Every sample of the repertoires postdated the peak T cell response. Nearly half of the spike-specific TCRs reportedly recognize variant regions that carry no mutations. Spike as a whole was targeted by vaccine-associated CD4 TCRs, dominant at 160-218 and 743-854.

The CDR3 extends over 16 amino acids. Trimming removed 7 bases from V and 2 bases from J, with 18 bases in between. CDR1 and CDR2 (germline): LNHDA, SQIVND (reference sequence). Produced via immunoSEQ multiplex PCR; TCRdb's table is partial and in-frame only. The data contain roughly 67,000 clones, 88% of them seen just once; the ten biggest clones take up roughly 8%. The sample was peripheral blood, taken on day 0 of AZD1222 vaccination. The J gene is TRBJ2-1, the V gene TRBV19; possibly TRBD2 for D (6 bases). The source of this sequence is an adult in good health. The CDR3 spells CASTPRGTSAYNEQFF. DNA of the CDR3: TGTGCCAGTACTCCACGGGGGACTTCAGCCTACAATGAGCAGTTCTTC.